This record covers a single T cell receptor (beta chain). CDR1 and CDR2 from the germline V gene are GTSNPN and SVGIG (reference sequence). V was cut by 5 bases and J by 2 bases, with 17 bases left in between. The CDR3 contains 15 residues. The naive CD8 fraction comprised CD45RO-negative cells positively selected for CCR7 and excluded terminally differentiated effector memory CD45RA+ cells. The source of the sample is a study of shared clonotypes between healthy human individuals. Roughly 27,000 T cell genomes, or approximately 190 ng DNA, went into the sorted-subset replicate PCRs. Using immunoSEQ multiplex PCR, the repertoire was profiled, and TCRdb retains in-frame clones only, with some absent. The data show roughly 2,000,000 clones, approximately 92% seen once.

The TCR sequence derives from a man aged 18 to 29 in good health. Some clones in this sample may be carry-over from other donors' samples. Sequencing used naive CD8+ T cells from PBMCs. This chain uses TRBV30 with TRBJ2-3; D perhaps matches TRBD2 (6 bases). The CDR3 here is CAWCCGGEFTDTQYF. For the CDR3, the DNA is TGTGCCTGGTGTTGCGGCGGGGAATTCACAGATACGCAGTATTTT.